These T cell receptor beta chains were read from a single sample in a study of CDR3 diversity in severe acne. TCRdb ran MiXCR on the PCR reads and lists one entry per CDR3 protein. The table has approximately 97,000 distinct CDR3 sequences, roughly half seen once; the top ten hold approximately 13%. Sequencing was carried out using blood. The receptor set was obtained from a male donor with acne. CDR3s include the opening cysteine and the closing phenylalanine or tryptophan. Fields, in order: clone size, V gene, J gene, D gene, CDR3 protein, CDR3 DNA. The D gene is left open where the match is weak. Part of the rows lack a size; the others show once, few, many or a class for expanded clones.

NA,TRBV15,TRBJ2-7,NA,CATQWGDYEQYF,TGTGCCACCCAATGGGGGGACTACGAGCAGTACTTC
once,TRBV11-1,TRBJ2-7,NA,CASSLPRAYEQYF,TGTGCCAGCAGTTTACCCAGGGCCTACGAGCAGTACTTC
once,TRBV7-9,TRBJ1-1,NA,CASSLGRIEAFF,TGTGCCAGCAGCTTAGGACGGATAGAAGCTTTCTTT
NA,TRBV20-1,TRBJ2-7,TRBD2,CSARDVTSGRGAEQYF,TGCAGTGCTAGAGATGTAACTAGCGGGAGGGGCGCGGAGCAGTACTTC
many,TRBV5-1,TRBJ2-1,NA,CASSPRQDDEQFF,TGCGCCAGCAGCCCCCGACAGGACGATGAGCAGTTCTTC
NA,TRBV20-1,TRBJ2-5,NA,CSVSVGQETQYF,TGCAGTGTAAGCGTTGGGCAAGAGACCCAGTACTTC
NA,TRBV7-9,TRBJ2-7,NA,CASSLGLRGQYF,TGTGCCAGCAGCTTAGGCCTCAGGGGGCAGTACTTC
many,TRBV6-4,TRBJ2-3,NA,CASGAGHTDTQYF,TGTGCCAGCGGGGCAGGACACACAGATACGCAGTATTTT
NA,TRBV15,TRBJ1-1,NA,CATSREGKVFF,TGTGCCACCAGCAGAGAGGGCAAAGTTTTCTTT
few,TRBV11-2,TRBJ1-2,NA,CASSLTDRANYGYTF,TGTGCCAGCAGCTTAACGGACCGAGCTAACTATGGCTACACCTTC
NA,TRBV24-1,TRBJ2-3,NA,CATSEHTDTQYF,TGTGCCACCAGTGAGCATACAGATACGCAGTATTTT
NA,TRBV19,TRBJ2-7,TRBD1,CASSTGQGAYYEQYF,TGTGCCAGTAGTACTGGACAGGGGGCTTACTACGAGCAGTACTTC
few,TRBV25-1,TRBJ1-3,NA,CASSLAGVVSGNTIYF,TGTGCCAGCAGCTTAGCGGGGGTTGTATCTGGAAACACCATATATTTT
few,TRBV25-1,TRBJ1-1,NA,CASSENRVGNTEAFF,TGTGCCAGCAGTGAAAACAGGGTGGGGAACACTGAAGCTTTCTTT
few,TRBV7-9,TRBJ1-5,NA,CASSTLGPQHF,TGTGCCAGCAGCACCCTAGGGCCCCAGCATTTT
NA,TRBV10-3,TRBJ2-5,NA,CASSVDRADQETQYF,TGTGCCAGCAGCGTGGACCGAGCCGACCAAGAGACCCAGTACTTC
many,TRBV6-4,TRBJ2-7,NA,CASSRDSSGEQYF,TGTGCCAGCAGCCGGGACTCTTCAGGGGAGCAGTACTTC
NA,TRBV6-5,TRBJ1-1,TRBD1,CASSWGDRLNTEAFF,TGTGCCAGCAGTTGGGGGGACAGACTTAACACTGAAGCTTTCTTT
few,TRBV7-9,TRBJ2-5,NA,CASSPRQQETQYF,TGTGCCAGCAGCCCCAGGCAGCAAGAGACCCAGTACTTC
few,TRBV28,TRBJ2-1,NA,CASSFGSGNNEQFF,TGTGCCAGCAGTTTTGGATCGGGGAACAATGAGCAGTTCTTC
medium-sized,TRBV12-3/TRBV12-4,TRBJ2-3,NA,CASSLRVRDTQYF,TGTGCCAGCAGCCTCAGGGTTAGGGATACGCAGTATTTT
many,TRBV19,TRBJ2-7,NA,CATSLGERQYF,TGTGCCACCTCACTGGGGGAGAGGCAGTACTTC
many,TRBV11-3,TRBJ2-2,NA,CASSPGQLTGELFF,TGTGCCAGCAGCCCTGGTCAGCTTACCGGGGAGCTGTTTTTT
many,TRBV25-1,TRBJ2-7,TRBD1,CASTQTGGYEQYF,TGTGCCAGCACCCAGACAGGGGGCTACGAGCAGTACTTC
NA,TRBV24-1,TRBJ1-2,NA,CATSDLVAGEDGYTF,TGTGCCACCAGTGACCTGGTGGCAGGGGAAGATGGCTACACCTTC
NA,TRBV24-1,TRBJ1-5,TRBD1,CATSERDRPNQPQHF,TGTGCCACCAGTGAGCGGGACAGGCCCAATCAGCCCCAGCATTTT
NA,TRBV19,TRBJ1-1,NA,CASSNENRGNTEAFF,TGTGCCAGTAGTAACGAAAACCGGGGAAACACTGAAGCTTTCTTT
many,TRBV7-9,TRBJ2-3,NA,CASSLGSGTNTDTQYF,TGTGCCAGCAGCTTAGGTTCAGGGACCAACACAGATACGCAGTATTTT
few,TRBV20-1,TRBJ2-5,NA,CSASGSQETQYF,TGCAGTGCTAGTGGCAGCCAAGAGACCCAGTACTTC
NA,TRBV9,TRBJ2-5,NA,CASSDSWGGETQYF,TGTGCCAGCAGTGATTCATGGGGTGGAGAGACCCAGTACTTC
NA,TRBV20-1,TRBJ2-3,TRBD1,CSARGGQGGGTDTQYF,TGCAGTGCTAGAGGGGGACAGGGTGGAGGCACAGATACGCAGTATTTT
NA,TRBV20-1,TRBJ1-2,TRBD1,CSARTGGGGYTF,TGCAGTGCGCGGACAGGGGGCGGTGGCTACACCTTC
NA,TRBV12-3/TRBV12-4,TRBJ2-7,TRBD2,CASSFASGENEQYF,TGTGCCAGCAGCTTCGCTAGCGGGGAAAACGAGCAGTACTTC
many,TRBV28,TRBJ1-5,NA,CASSLAGGGQPQHF,TGTGCCAGCAGTTTAGCCGGGGGCGGTCAGCCCCAGCATTTT
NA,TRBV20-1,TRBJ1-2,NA,CSARVSGHKDGAYGYTF,TGCAGTGCTAGGGTCTCGGGACATAAGGACGGGGCCTATGGCTACACCTTC
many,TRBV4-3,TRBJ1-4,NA,CASSQGLGSGEKLFF,TGCGCCAGCAGCCAAGGTCTCGGGAGCGGGGAAAAACTGTTTTTT
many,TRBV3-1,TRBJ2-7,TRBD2,CASSGLADYEQYF,TGTGCCAGCAGCGGACTAGCGGACTACGAGCAGTACTTC
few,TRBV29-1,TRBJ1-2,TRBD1,CSVGDSARGYTF,TGCAGCGTTGGGGACAGCGCCCGGGGCTACACCTTC
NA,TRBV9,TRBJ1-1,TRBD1,CASSASPNRGDTEAFF,TGTGCCAGCAGCGCGTCACCAAACAGGGGTGACACTGAAGCTTTCTTT
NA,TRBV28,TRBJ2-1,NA,CASFPEGLFRNEQFF,TGTGCCAGCTTCCCTGAAGGGCTCTTTCGGAATGAGCAGTTCTTC
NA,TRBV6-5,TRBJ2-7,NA,CASRDGDEQYF,TGTGCCAGCCGGGACGGGGACGAGCAGTACTTC
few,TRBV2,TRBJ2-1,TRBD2,CASSESGRVNEQFF,TGTGCCAGCAGTGAGAGCGGGAGGGTGAATGAGCAGTTCTTC
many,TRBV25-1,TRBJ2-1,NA,CASGAYNEQFF,TGTGCCAGCGGGGCATACAATGAGCAGTTCTTC
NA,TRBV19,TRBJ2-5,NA,CASSHGGGPETQYF,TGTGCCAGTAGTCACGGTGGGGGCCCGGAGACCCAGTACTTC
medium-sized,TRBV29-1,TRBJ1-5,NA,CSVAGDSNQPQHF,TGCAGCGTTGCTGGAGATAGCAATCAGCCCCAGCATTTT
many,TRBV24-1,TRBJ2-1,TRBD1,CATSDWDSKSSYNEQFF,TGTGCCACCAGTGATTGGGACAGTAAAAGCTCCTACAATGAGCAGTTCTTC
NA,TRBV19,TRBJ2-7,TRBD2,CASSVGTSGNEQYF,TGTGCCAGTAGCGTCGGGACTAGCGGGAACGAGCAGTACTTC
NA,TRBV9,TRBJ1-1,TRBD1,CASGQTGVTEAFF,TGTGCCAGCGGACAGACAGGGGTGACTGAAGCTTTCTTT
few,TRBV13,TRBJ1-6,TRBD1,CASSEPWSGGSPLHF,TGTGCCAGCAGCGAGCCCTGGTCAGGGGGCTCACCCCTCCACTTT